This T cell receptor (beta chain) was captured in a study of cytomegalovirus exposure and HLA in healthy donors. The PCR ran on 60 Vbeta and 13 Jbeta primers. Produced via immunoSEQ multiplex PCR; TCRdb's table is partial and in-frame only. Of about 200,000 clones in the sample, roughly 90% were seen once. Everyone who donated was a healthy bone marrow donor. Study findings and constraints: There were several of the most significant clusters that appeared linked to common viral pathogens in a later analysis.

A word on this clone: The antigen is undetermined.

This receptor was obtained from a woman in her twenties or thirties in good health and CMV-seronegative. The sample taken for sequencing was PBMCs.

This CDR3 is CSVVPLTSGRVDTQYF. The CDR3 DNA reads TGCAGCGTAGTTCCCTTGACTAGCGGGAGGGTAGATACGCAGTATTTT. V and J are TRBV29-1 and TRBJ2-3; 14 nucleotides match TRBD2. The CDR3 is 16 amino acids. V was clipped by 6 bases and J by 5 bases; unmatched bases: 10. Germline V gene sequence: CDR1 SQVTM, CDR2 ANQGSEA.